This entry lists 27 T cell receptor beta chains sequenced from one sample in a study of T cell responses to AZD1222 COVID-19 vaccine. Using immunoSEQ multiplex PCR, the repertoire was profiled, and TCRdb retains in-frame clones only, with some absent. The repertoire holds 95,000 to 100,000 clones, with approximately 88% as singletons. Material: peripheral blood, obtained 28 days after the second AZD1222 dose. All receptors come from an adult who received the AZD1222 COVID-19 vaccine.

The chain links TRBV4-1 to TRBJ1-6, with D possibly being TRBD1 (5 bases). The V gene lost 0 bases and the J gene lost 9 bases, with 12 bases spanning the gap. CDR1 is MGHRA, CDR2 YSYEKL, per germline. The CDR3 length is 15 residues. CDR3 nucleotide sequence: TGCGCCAGCAGCCAAGATGGGGCCTTAGGTTCACCCCTCCACTTT. Amino acid sequence: CASSQDGALGSPLHF.

This sequence joins TRBV25-1 and TRBJ2-7, with a possible D match to TRBD2 (6 bases). Germline V gives CDR1 MGHDK, CDR2 SYGVNS. CDR3 length: 12 amino acids. Trimming cost V 6 bases and J 2 bases, with 8 bases left between them. CDR3 sequence: CASRGGTYEQYF. The CDR3 DNA reads TGTGCCAGCAGAGGCGGGACCTACGAGCAGTACTTC.

The genes are TRBV19 and TRBJ2-1; D assignment may be TRBD1 or TRBD2 (6 bases each). Trimming stripped 4 bases from V and 10 bases from J, with 14 bases between. The germline V gene encodes CDR1 LNHDA and CDR2 SQIVND (reference sequence). CDR3 length: 13 amino acids. The CDR3 sequence is CASSTTPGAEQFF. CDR3 bases: TGTGCCAGTAGTACCACTCCGGGGGCCGAGCAGTTCTTC. The full variable domain, with the rest looked up from reference TRBV19 and TRBJ2-1, is DGGITQSPKYLFRKEGQNVTLSCEQNLNHDAMYWYRQDPGQGLRLIYYSQIVNDFQKGDIAEGYSVSREKKESFPLTVTSAQKNPTAFYLCASSTTPGAEQFFGPGTRLTVL.

The rearrangement uses TRBV7-9 and TRBJ2-7; 7 nucleotides line up with TRBD1. This CDR3 has 16 amino acids. V was pared by 5 bases and J by 4 bases, with 14 bases of the junction left unmatched. CDR1 is SEHNR, CDR2 FQNEAQ, per germline (reference sequence). The CDR3 DNA sequence: TGTGCCAGCAGCCCGACCACTTACAGGGGCATTTACGAGCAGTACTTC. Encoded protein: CASSPTTYRGIYEQYF.

The chain uses TRBV7-8 and TRBJ2-5; 10 bases map to TRBD1. V gave up 0 bases and J gave up 12 bases; unmatched junction bases: 4. The CDR3 runs 13 residues. Germline CDR1 and CDR2: SGHVS and FQNEAQ. CDR3 bases: TGTGCCAGCAGCTTAGCGGGGGACAGGGGCGAGTACTTC. Protein: CASSLAGDRGEYF.

The V gene is TRBV5-1, the J gene TRBJ1-6, with TRBD1 matching 10 bases. The length of the CDR3 is 14 residues. With 3 bases clipped from V and 9 bases from J, the junction kept 3 bases outside the gene matches. Per the germline V gene, CDR1 is SGHRS and CDR2 is YFSETQ. CDR3 residues: CASSSGDRGSPLHF. For the CDR3, the DNA is TGCGCCAGCAGCTCGGGGGACAGGGGTTCACCCCTCCACTTT.

This clone was counted once. At one of its ends the junction is not consistent with the germline gene, which may arise from a read error. The V and J genes are TRBV2 and TRBJ1-6; D ambiguous. Germline-derived CDR1 and CDR2 are SNHLY and FYNNEI. CDR3 size: 14 residues. The CDR3 DNA sequence: TGTGCCAGCAGTCCTCAACAAGTTAATACACCCCTCCACTTT. This codes for CASSPQQVNTPLHF.

The rearrangement links TRBV18 to TRBJ1-1; perhaps TRBD1 as D (5 bases). The length of the CDR3 is 15 residues. Germline V gene lookup returns CDR1 KGHSH and CDR2 LQKENI. V lost 3 bases, J lost 1 base, and 12 bases lay in between. CDR3 in amino acids: CASSPSGNRNTEAFF. The CDR3, as DNA: TGTGCCAGCTCACCCTCAGGGAACCGGAACACTGAAGCTTTCTTT.

This clone came up once. J is TRBJ1-5 and V is TRBV25-1, with TRBD1 identical over 8 bases. The CDR3 has 13 amino acids. V gave up 6 bases and J gave up 7 bases; unmatched junction bases: 5. Germline V gene data show CDR1 as MGHDK and CDR2 as SYGVNS. CDR3 amino acids: CASRGQGFQPQHF. The CDR3, as DNA: TGTGCCAGCAGAGGACAGGGCTTCCAGCCCCAGCATTTT. Full variable domain (missing parts from reference TRBV25-1 and TRBJ1-5): EADIYQTPRYLVIGTGKKITLECSQTMGHDKMYWYQQDPGMELHLIHYSYGVNSTEKGDLSSESTVSRIRTEHFPLTLESARPSHTSQYLCASRGQGFQPQHFGDGTRLSIL.

In this sample, this clone turned up once. This chain connects TRBV5-1 to TRBJ1-2, with TRBD1 matching over 7 bases. This CDR3 is 13 amino acids long. The V and J ends lost 4 bases and 6 bases, in that order; junction bases with no gene match: 6. Germline CDR1 SGHRS, CDR2 YFSETQ. CDR3 sequence (DNA): TGCGCCAGCAGCAGGGACAGCTTTGATGGCTACACCTTC. Its protein is CASSRDSFDGYTF.

The genes are TRBV7-9 and TRBJ2-3; D gene ambiguous. The V end was cut by 1 base, the J end by 4 bases, with 12 bases between. Germline V lookup: CDR1 SEHNR, CDR2 FQNEAQ (reference sequence). CDR3 length equals 15 residues. The chain's CDR3 is CASSLVGPQADTQYF. The CDR3 nucleotides are TGTGCCAGCAGCTTAGTTGGCCCCCAGGCAGATACGCAGTATTTT. Full variable domain (rest looked up from reference TRBV7-9 and TRBJ2-3): DTGVSQNPRHKITKRGQNVTFRCDPISEHNRLYWYRQTLGQGPEFLTYFQNEAQLEKSRLLSDRFSAERPKGSFSTLEIQRTEQGDSAMYLCASSLVGPQADTQYFGPGTRLTVL.

This rearrangement joins TRBV5-5 to TRBJ1-3, with 8 positions matching TRBD1. Losses at the gene ends were 5 bases for V and 3 bases for J; bases not matched to a gene: 10. This CDR3 region has 16 residues. Germline CDR1 SGHKS, CDR2 YYEKEE (reference sequence). The CDR3, as DNA: TGTGCCAGCAGAGACAGGGGAAAAGTAGGTGGAAACACCATATATTTT. Its translation is CASRDRGKVGGNTIYF.

This sequence joins TRBV5-1 and TRBJ1-1; D perhaps matches TRBD1 (5 bases). Germline lookup yields CDR1 SGHRS and CDR2 YFSETQ. V gave up 7 bases and J gave up 1 base, with 11 bases separating them. This CDR3 has 13 residues. CDR3 region: CASRAQENTEAFF. The CDR3 DNA reads as TGCGCCAGCCGAGCACAGGAGAACACTGAAGCTTTCTTT.

The chain uses TRBV5-1 and TRBJ2-2, with D perhaps matching TRBD2 (5 bases). Germline V CDR1 and CDR2: SGHRS, YFSETQ. The V end was cut by 4 bases, the J end by 5 bases, with 15 bases between. The CDR3 sequence is 15 residues long. This CDR3 is CASSADSSRTGELFF. The DNA for the CDR3 is TGCGCCAGCAGCGCGGACTCCAGTAGGACCGGGGAGCTGTTTTTT.

In its sample, this clone was seen a few times. This rearrangement joins TRBV10-3 to TRBJ2-7; 9 nucleotides match TRBD1. Germline V CDR1 and CDR2: ENHRY, SYGVKD. V was pared by 6 bases and J by 3 bases, with 6 bases of the junction left unmatched. This CDR3 spans 14 amino acids. The CDR3 DNA reads as TGTGCCATCAGCTTGACAGGGGGTAGCTACGAGCAGTACTTC. Translating it yields CAISLTGGSYEQYF.

V gene TRBV19 combines with J gene TRBJ1-3, with 11 bases that match TRBD1. V shed 9 bases and J 2 bases; nucleotides not matched to a gene: 6. The CDR3 runs to 15 residues. Germline assignment: CDR1 LNHDA and CDR2 SQIVND (reference sequence). This CDR3 is CASMGQGVTGNTIYF. In DNA form, the CDR3 reads TGTGCCAGCATGGGACAGGGGGTGACTGGAAACACCATATATTTT.

Note on this clone: Mismatch with germline at one junction end may stem from a read error. The chain employs TRBV4-1 and TRBJ2-7; no reliable D call. There are 13 residues in the CDR3. The germline CDR1 and CDR2 sequences are MGHRA and YSYEKL. CDR3 bases: TGCGCCAGCAGCCCGGGCCTTTCCTCCGAGCAGTACTTC. Amino acids: CASSPGLSSEQYF.

The chain links TRBV5-4 to TRBJ1-2; D may be TRBD1 (6 bases). From germline, CDR1 is SGHNT and CDR2 YYREEE (reference sequence). V was cut by 3 bases and J by 5 bases, with 11 bases left in between. The CDR3 runs to 13 residues. In nucleotides, the CDR3 is TGTGCCAGCAGCTCAACAGGGATATATGGCTACACCTTC. It is translated as CASSSTGIYGYTF.

About this clone itself: Within the sample, other DNA sequences also encode this same CDR3. V and J are TRBV5-1 and TRBJ2-2; D unresolved. CDR1 and CDR2 (germline): SGHRS, YFSETQ. The CDR3 covers 13 residues. The V end was cut by 0 bases, the J end by 4 bases, with 4 bases between. This chain's CDR3 is CASSLGPTGELFF. The DNA for the CDR3 is TGCGCCAGCAGCTTGGGCCCCACCGGGGAGCTGTTTTTT.

The CDR3 loop reads CASSSESPGEAFF. DNA of the CDR3: TGCGCCAGCAGCTCCGAATCCCCGGGTGAGGCTTTCTTT. V is TRBV5-1 and J is TRBJ1-1; D uncertain. Germline V gene sequence: CDR1 SGHRS, CDR2 YFSETQ. The CDR3 spans 13 residues. Between the trimmed V and J ends, which lost 3 bases and 11 bases, there was a span of 17 bases. Based on the CDR3 plus reference TRBV5-1 and TRBJ1-1, the full variable domain is KAGVTQTPRYLIKTRGQQVTLSCSPISGHRSVSWYQQTPGQGLQFLFEYFSETQRNKGNFPGRFSGRQFSNSRSEMNVSTLELGDSALYLCASSSESPGEAFFGQGTRLTVV.

This chain uses TRBV11-2 with TRBJ1-1, with a possible D match to TRBD1 (5 bases). CDR3 length: 14 amino acids. Trimming shortened V by 5 bases and J by 7 bases, and 17 bases separated the two germline ends. The V gene's germline CDR1 is SGHAT and CDR2 FQNNGV. The CDR3 coding sequence is TGTGCCAGCAGCAGCTTGGGGGGGTCAGTTGAAGCTTTCTTT. Translating it yields CASSSLGGSVEAFF. Complete variable domain (other parts from reference TRBV11-2 and TRBJ1-1): EAGVAQSPRYKIIEKRQSVAFWCNPISGHATLYWYQQILGQGPKLLIQFQNNGVVDDSQLPKDRFSAERLKGVDSTLKIQPAKLEDSAVYLCASSSLGGSVEAFFGQGTRLTVV.

The chain recombines TRBV4-3 with TRBJ1-4; 10 nucleotides align to TRBD1. The CDR3 is made up of 18 amino acids. Germline CDR1 LGHNA, CDR2 YSLEER. The V and J ends lost 0 bases and 0 bases, in that order; junction bases with no gene match: 4. CDR3 in DNA: TGCGCCAGCAGCCAAGATGGGACAGGGGCAGCAACTAATGAAAAACTGTTTTTT. Its protein is CASSQDGTGAATNEKLFF.

This chain uses TRBV7-9 with TRBJ2-7; D is unclear. Germline-derived CDR1 and CDR2 are SEHNR and FQNEAQ (reference sequence). Trimming took off 1 base at V and 4 bases at J, with 5 bases between the two ends. CDR3 length equals 12 residues. CDR3 DNA: TGTGCCAGCAGCTTAGAGGTTTACGAGCAGTACTTC. Its protein product is CASSLEVYEQYF.

This chain links TRBV5-8 with TRBJ1-1; TRBD1 is a possible D gene (5 bases). Germline V gene data show CDR1 as SGHTS and CDR2 as YDEGEE. CDR3 length: 14 amino acids. The V end lost 7 bases, the J end lost 4 bases, and 17 bases lay between the germline ends. In DNA form, the CDR3 reads TGTGCCAGCTCTTTTGACCGGGGCCGCACTGAAGCTTTCTTT. Amino acid sequence: CASSFDRGRTEAFF.

This clone has a handful of counts. The chain carries TRBV5-4 and TRBJ1-6; maybe TRBD1 (6 bases). Germline V CDR1 and CDR2: SGHNT, YYREEE (reference sequence). The CDR3 runs 13 residues. V lost 2 bases and J lost 8, with 8 bases in between. The CDR3 sequence is CASSLQGDSPLHF. CDR3 DNA sequence: TGTGCCAGCAGCTTACAGGGAGATTCACCCCTCCACTTT. Full variable domain (rest looked up from reference TRBV5-4 and TRBJ1-6): ETGVTQSPTHLIKTRGQQVTLRCSSQSGHNTVSWYQQALGQGPQFIFQYYREEENGRGNFPPRFSGLQFPNYSSELNVNALELDDSALYLCASSLQGDSPLHFGNGTRLTVT.

The CDR3 DNA sequence: TGTGCCAGCAGTCCCAGAAACACCATATATTTT. Encoded protein: CASSPRNTIYF. The chain uses TRBV12-3 or TRBV12-4 and TRBJ1-3; D gene ambiguous. The CDR3 contains 11 residues. Between the trimmed V and J ends, which lost 5 bases and 5 bases, there was a span of 4 bases.

This chain uses TRBV11-2 with TRBJ1-3; perhaps TRBD1 as D (6 bases). Germline loops: CDR1 SGHAT, CDR2 FQNNGV. This CDR3 comprises 15 residues. V lost 6 bases and J lost 1, with 13 bases in between. The CDR3, as DNA: TGTGCCAGCAGTCTGCAGGGGCAGTCTGGAAACACCATATATTTT. Its translation: CASSLQGQSGNTIYF. The full variable domain, rest sourced from reference TRBV11-2 and TRBJ1-3, is EAGVAQSPRYKIIEKRQSVAFWCNPISGHATLYWYQQILGQGPKLLIQFQNNGVVDDSQLPKDRFSAERLKGVDSTLKIQPAKLEDSAVYLCASSLQGQSGNTIYFGEGSWLTVV.